A single TCR beta chain is shown here with its context. The antigen is unknown. PCR used 60 Vbeta primers and 13 Jbeta primers. Per the authors' pipeline: Later analysis identified 65 million to 80 million unique TCR beta chains, roughly 11 million shared. The method was immunoSEQ multiplex PCR; TCRdb's version includes in-frame clones alone and lacks a portion of them. That table is the source of V, J and clone size, and D and trimming were worked out from the DNA. The sample consists of around 150,000 clones, about 78% of them appearing once. V was shortened by 3 bases and J by 1 base, with 3 bases between the two germline ends. The CDR3 sequence is 12 residues long. CDR1 and CDR2 (germline): MNHNS, SASEGT. The sample comes from a study of cytomegalovirus exposure and HLA in healthy donors. Study-wide points: In a later analysis, across HLA loci, associated TCR counts were highest for DRB1, lowest for HLA-C. Presence/absence analyses took donor sequencing depth as roughly uniform. Cytomegalovirus association was assigned to about 150 TCR beta chains.

J is TRBJ2-5 and V is TRBV6-1, with D unresolved. The sequencing input was PBMCs. The sequence derives from a male donor in good health and CMV-seronegative. The CDR3 sequence: CASSDLQETQYF. CDR3 in DNA: TGTGCCAGCAGTGACCTCCAAGAGACCCAGTACTTC.